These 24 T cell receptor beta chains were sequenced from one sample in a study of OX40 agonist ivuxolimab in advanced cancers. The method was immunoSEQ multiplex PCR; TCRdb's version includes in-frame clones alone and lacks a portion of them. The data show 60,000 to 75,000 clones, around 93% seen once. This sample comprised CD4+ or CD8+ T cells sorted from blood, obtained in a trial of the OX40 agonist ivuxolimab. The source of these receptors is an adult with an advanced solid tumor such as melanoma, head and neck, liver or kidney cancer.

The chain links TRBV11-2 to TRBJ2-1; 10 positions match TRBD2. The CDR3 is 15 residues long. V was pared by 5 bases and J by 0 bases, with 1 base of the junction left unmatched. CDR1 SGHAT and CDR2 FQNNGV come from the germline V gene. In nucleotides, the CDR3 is TGTGCCAGCAGCCGGACTAGCGGCTCCTACAATGAGCAGTTCTTC. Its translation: CASSRTSGSYNEQFF.

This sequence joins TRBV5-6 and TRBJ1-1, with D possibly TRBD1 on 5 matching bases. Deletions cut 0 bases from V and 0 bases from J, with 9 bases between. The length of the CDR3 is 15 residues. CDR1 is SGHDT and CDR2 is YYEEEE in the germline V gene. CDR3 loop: CASSLEGRMNTEAFF. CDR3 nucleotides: TGTGCCAGCAGCTTGGAGGGACGGATGAACACTGAAGCTTTCTTT. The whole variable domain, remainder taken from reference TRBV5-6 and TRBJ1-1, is DAGVTQSPTHLIKTRGQQVTLRCSPKSGHDTVSWYQQALGQGPQFIFQYYEEEERQRGNFPDRFSGHQFPNYSSELNVNALLLGDSALYLCASSLEGRMNTEAFFGQGTRLTVV.

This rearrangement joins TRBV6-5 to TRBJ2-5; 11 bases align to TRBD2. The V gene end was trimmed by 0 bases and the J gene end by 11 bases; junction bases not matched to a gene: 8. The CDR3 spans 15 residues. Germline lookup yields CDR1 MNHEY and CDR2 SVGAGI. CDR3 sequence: CASSYSTSGIAEQYF. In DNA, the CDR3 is TGTGCCAGCAGTTACTCGACTAGCGGGATAGCTGAACAGTACTTC.

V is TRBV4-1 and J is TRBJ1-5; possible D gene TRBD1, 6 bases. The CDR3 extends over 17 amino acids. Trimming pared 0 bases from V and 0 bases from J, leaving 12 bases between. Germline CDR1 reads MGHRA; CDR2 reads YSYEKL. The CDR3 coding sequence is TGCGCCAGCAGCCAAGAAGCGGACAGCTATAGCAATCAGCCCCAGCATTTT. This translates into CASSQEADSYSNQPQHF.

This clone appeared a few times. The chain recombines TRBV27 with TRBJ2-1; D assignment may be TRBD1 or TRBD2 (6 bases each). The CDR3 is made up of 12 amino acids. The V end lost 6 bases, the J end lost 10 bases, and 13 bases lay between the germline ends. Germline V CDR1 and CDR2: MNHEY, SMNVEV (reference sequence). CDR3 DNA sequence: TGTGCCAGCAGCTTAACAGGGAGGGAGCAGTTCTTC. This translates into CASSLTGREQFF.

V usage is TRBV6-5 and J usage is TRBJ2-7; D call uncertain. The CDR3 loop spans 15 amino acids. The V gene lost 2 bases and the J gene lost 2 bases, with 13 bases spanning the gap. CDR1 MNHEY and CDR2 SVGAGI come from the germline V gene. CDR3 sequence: CASSYDPESTYEQYF. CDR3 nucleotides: TGTGCCAGCAGTTACGATCCCGAGTCAACCTACGAGCAGTACTTC.

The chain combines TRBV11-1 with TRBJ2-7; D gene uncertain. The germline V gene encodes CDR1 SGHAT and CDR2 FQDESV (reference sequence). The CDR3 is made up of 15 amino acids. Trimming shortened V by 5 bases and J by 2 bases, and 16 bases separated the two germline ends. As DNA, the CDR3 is TGTGCCAGCAGCGTCGGGCCGGTTCTAACCTACGAGCAGTACTTC. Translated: CASSVGPVLTYEQYF. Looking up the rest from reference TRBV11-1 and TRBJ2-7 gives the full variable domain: EAEVAQSPRYKITEKSQAVAFWCDPISGHATLYWYRQILGQGPELLVQFQDESVVDDSQLPKDRFSAERLKGVDSTLKIQPAELGDSAMYLCASSVGPVLTYEQYFGPGTRLTVT.

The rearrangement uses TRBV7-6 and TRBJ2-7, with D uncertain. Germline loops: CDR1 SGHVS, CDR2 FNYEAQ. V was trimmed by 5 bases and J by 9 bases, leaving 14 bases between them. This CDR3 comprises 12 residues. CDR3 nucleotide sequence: TGTGCCAGCAGCCCCCACAGCAGCGTGCAGTACTTC. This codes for CASSPHSSVQYF.

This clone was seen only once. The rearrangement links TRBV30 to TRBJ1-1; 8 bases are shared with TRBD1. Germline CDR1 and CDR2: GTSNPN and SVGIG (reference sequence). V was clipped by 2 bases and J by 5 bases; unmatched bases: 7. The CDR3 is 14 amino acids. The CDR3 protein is CAWSLTGGRTEAFF. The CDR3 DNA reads TGTGCCTGGAGTCTCACAGGGGGGCGAACTGAAGCTTTCTTT.

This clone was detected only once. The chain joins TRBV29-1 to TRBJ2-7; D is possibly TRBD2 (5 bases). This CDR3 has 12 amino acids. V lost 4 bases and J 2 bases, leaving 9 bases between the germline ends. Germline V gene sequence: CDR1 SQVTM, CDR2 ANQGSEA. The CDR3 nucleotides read TGCAGCGTTGTGCGCGGGCCCTACGAGCAGTACTTC. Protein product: CSVVRGPYEQYF.

This CDR3 is CATSSSRGRPYNEQFF. The DNA for the CDR3 is TGTGCCACCAGCAGCTCCAGGGGGAGACCCTACAATGAGCAGTTCTTC. The J gene is TRBJ2-1, the V gene TRBV15; 7 bases map to TRBD1. CDR3 length: 16 residues. Germline V lookup: CDR1 LNHNV, CDR2 YYDKDF (reference sequence). V dropped 3 bases and J dropped 2; count of bases not matched to a gene: 7.

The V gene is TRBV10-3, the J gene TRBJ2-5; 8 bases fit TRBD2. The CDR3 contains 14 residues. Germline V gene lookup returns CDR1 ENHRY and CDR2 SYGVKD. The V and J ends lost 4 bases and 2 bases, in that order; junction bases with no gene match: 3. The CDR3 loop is CAISVAGRQETQYF. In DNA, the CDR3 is TGTGCCATCAGTGTAGCGGGGAGACAAGAGACCCAGTACTTC.

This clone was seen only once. This CDR3 is CASSWTGYPQPQHF. CDR3 sequence (DNA): TGTGCCAGCAGCTGGACAGGGTATCCTCAGCCCCAGCATTTT. The rearrangement links TRBV7-9 to TRBJ1-5, with TRBD1 matching 8 bases. This CDR3 contains 14 residues. Germline assignment: CDR1 SEHNR and CDR2 FQNEAQ (reference sequence). Trimming at V came to 4 bases and at J to 6 bases, leaving 5 bases not matched to a gene.

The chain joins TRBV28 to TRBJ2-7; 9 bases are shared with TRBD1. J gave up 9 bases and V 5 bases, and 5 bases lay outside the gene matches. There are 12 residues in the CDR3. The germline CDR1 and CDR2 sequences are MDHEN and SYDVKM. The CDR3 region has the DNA TGTGCCAGCAGTCAGGACAGGGGTGGGCAGTACTTC. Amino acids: CASSQDRGGQYF.

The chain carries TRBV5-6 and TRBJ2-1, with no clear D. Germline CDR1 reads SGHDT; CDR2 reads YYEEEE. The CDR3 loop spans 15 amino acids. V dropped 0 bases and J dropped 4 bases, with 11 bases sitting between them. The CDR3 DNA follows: TGTGCCAGCAGCTTGGAGCCAGGACGGTACAATGAGCAGTTCTTC. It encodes CASSLEPGRYNEQFF.

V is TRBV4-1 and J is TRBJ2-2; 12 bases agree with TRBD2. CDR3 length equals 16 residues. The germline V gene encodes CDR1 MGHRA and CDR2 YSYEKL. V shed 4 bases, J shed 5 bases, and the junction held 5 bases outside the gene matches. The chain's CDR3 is CASSLLAGGATGELFF. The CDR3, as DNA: TGCGCCAGCAGCCTCCTAGCGGGAGGGGCAACCGGGGAGCTGTTTTTT.

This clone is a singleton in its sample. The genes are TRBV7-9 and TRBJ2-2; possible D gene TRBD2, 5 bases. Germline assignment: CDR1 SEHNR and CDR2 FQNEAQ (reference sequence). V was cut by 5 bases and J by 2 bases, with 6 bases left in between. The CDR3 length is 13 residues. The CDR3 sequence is CASSRENTGELFF. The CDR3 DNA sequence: TGTGCCAGCAGCCGGGAAAACACCGGGGAGCTGTTTTTT.

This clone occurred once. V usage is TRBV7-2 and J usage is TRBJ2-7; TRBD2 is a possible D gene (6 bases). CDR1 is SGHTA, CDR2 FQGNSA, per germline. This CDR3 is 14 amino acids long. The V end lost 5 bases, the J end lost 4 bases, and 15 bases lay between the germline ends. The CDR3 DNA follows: TGTGCCAGCAGCCCGGGACTCCCACGGTACGAGCAGTACTTC. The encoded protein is CASSPGLPRYEQYF.

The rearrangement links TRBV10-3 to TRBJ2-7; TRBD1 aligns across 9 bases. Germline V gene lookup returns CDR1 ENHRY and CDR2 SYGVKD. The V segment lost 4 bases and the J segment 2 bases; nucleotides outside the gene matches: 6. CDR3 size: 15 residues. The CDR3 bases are TGTGCCATCAGTGGAACCGGGACAGGGCCCTACGAGCAGTACTTC. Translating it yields CAISGTGTGPYEQYF.

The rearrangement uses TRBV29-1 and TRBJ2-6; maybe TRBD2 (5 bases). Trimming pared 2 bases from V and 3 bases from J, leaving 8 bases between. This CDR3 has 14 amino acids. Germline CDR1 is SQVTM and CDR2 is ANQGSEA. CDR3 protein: CSVETGDGANVLTF. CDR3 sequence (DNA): TGCAGCGTTGAAACCGGGGATGGGGCCAACGTCCTGACTTTC.

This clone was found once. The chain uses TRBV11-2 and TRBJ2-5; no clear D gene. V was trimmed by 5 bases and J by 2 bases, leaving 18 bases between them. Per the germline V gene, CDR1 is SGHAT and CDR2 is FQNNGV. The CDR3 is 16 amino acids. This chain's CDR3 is CASSPRAGAAQETQYF. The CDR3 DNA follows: TGTGCCAGCAGCCCTAGGGCTGGCGCAGCTCAAGAGACCCAGTACTTC. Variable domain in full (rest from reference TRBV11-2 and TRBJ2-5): EAGVAQSPRYKIIEKRQSVAFWCNPISGHATLYWYQQILGQGPKLLIQFQNNGVVDDSQLPKDRFSAERLKGVDSTLKIQPAKLEDSAVYLCASSPRAGAAQETQYFGPGTRLLVL.

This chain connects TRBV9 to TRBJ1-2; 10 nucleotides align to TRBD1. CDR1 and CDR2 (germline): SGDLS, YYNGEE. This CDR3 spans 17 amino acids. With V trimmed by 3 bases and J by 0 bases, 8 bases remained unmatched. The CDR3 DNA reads TGTGCCAGCAGCGAGAAGGGACAGGGGACCCCTAACTATGGCTACACCTTC. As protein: CASSEKGQGTPNYGYTF. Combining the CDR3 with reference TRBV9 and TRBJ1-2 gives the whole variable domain DSGVTQTPKHLITATGQRVTLRCSPRSGDLSVYWYQQSLDQGLQFLIQYYNGEERAKGNILERFSAQQFPDLHSELNLSSLELGDSALYFCASSEKGQGTPNYGYTFGSGTRLTVV.

The CDR3 bases are TGTGCCAGCTCACCAGAGGAACCGTCAGTCGCTCTGGGGGCCAACGTCCTGACTTTC. Its protein product is CASSPEEPSVALGANVLTF. The chain couples TRBV18 to TRBJ2-6, with no clear D. The V end lost 2 bases, the J end lost 4 bases, and 21 bases lay between the germline ends. The CDR3 has 19 residues. The germline V gene has CDR1 KGHSH and CDR2 LQKENI. Supplemented by reference TRBV18 and TRBJ2-6, the full variable domain reads NAGVMQNPRHLVRRRGQEARLRCSPMKGHSHVYWYRQLPEEGLKFMVYLQKENIIDESGMPKERFSAEFPKEGPSILRIQQVVRGDSAAYFCASSPEEPSVALGANVLTFGAGSRLTVL.

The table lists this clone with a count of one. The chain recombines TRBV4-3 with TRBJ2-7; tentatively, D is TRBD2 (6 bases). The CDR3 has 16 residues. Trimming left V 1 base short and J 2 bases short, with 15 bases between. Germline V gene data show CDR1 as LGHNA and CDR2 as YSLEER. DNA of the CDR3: TGCGCCAGCAGCCAAGTATTATTGGCGGGACCCTACGAGCAGTACTTC. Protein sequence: CASSQVLLAGPYEQYF.